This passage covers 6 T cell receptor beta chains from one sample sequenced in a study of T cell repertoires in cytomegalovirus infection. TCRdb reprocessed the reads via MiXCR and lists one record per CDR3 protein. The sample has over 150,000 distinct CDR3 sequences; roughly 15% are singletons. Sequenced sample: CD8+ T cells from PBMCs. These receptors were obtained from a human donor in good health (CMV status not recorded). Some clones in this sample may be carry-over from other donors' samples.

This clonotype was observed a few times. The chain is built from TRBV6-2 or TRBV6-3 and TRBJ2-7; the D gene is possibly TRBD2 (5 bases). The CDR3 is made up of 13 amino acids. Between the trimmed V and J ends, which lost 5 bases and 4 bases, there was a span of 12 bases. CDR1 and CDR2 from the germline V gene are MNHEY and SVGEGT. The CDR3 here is CASSKTRDYEQYF. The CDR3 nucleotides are TGTGCCAGCAGTAAAACACGGGATTACGAGCAGTACTTC.

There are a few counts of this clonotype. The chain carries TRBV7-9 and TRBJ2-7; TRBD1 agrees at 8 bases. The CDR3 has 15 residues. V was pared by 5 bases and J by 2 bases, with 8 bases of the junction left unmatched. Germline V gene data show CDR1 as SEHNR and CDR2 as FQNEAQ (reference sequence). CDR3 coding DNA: TGTGCCAGCAGCCCCGCCGAGACAGGGGCCTACGAGCAGTACTTC. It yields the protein CASSPAETGAYEQYF.

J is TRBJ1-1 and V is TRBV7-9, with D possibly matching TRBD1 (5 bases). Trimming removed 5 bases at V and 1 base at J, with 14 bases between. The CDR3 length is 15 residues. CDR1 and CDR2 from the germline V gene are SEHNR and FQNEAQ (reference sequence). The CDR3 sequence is CASSPRRDGNTEAFF. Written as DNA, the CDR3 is TGTGCCAGCAGCCCGCGCCGGGACGGGAACACTGAAGCTTTCTTT.

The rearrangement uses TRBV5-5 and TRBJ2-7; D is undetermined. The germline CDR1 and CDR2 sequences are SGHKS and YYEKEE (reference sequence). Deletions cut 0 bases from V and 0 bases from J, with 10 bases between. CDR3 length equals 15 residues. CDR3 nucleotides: TGTGCCAGCAGCTTGGCGACACTCCTCTCCTACGAGCAGTACTTC. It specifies CASSLATLLSYEQYF.

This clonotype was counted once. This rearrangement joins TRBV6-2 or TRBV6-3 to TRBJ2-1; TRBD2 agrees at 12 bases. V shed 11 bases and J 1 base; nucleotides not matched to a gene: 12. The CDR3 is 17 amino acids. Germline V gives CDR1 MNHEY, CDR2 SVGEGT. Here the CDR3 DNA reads TGTGCCGGATGGACTAGCGGGGTCCCCTCATCCTACAATGAGCAGTTCTTC. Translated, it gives CAGWTSGVPSSYNEQFF.

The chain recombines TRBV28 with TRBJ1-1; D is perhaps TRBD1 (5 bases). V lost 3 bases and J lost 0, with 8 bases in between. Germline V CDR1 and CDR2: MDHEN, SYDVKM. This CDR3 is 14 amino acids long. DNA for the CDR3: TGTGCCAGCAGTTTTCAGGGTATGAACACTGAAGCTTTCTTT. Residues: CASSFQGMNTEAFF. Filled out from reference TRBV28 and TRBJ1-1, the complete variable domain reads DVKVTQSSRYLVKRTGEKVFLECVQDMDHENMFWYRQDPGLGLRLIYFSYDVKMKEKGDIPEGYSVSREKKERFSLILESASTNQTSMYLCASSFQGMNTEAFFGQGTRLTVV.